Sequencing of this T cell receptor beta chain was carried out in a study of radiotherapy plus CTLA-4 blockade in lung cancer. The overall study: Of all patients, about 17% responded objectively and approximately 31% showed disease control.

The J segment lost 0 bases and the V segment lost 3 bases, leaving 9 bases of the junction unmatched. This CDR3 has 18 residues. The germline V gene has CDR1 SGDLS and CDR2 YYNGEE. TCRdb keeps only in-frame clones here, not all; method: immunoSEQ multiplex PCR. The top ten hold around 0.78% of the sample, which has over 75,000 clones, around four fifths seen once. The TCR sequence derives from a human donor with non-small cell lung cancer who had stable disease on radiotherapy plus ipilimumab. This sequence joins TRBV9 and TRBJ2-2; 9 bases map to TRBD1. Sequenced material: peripheral blood, taken from a patient treated with radiotherapy plus ipilimumab. CDR3 sequence: CASSAYRGQGSNTGELFF. DNA of the CDR3: TGTGCCAGCAGCGCGTACAGGGGGCAAGGCTCGAACACCGGGGAGCTGTTTTTT.